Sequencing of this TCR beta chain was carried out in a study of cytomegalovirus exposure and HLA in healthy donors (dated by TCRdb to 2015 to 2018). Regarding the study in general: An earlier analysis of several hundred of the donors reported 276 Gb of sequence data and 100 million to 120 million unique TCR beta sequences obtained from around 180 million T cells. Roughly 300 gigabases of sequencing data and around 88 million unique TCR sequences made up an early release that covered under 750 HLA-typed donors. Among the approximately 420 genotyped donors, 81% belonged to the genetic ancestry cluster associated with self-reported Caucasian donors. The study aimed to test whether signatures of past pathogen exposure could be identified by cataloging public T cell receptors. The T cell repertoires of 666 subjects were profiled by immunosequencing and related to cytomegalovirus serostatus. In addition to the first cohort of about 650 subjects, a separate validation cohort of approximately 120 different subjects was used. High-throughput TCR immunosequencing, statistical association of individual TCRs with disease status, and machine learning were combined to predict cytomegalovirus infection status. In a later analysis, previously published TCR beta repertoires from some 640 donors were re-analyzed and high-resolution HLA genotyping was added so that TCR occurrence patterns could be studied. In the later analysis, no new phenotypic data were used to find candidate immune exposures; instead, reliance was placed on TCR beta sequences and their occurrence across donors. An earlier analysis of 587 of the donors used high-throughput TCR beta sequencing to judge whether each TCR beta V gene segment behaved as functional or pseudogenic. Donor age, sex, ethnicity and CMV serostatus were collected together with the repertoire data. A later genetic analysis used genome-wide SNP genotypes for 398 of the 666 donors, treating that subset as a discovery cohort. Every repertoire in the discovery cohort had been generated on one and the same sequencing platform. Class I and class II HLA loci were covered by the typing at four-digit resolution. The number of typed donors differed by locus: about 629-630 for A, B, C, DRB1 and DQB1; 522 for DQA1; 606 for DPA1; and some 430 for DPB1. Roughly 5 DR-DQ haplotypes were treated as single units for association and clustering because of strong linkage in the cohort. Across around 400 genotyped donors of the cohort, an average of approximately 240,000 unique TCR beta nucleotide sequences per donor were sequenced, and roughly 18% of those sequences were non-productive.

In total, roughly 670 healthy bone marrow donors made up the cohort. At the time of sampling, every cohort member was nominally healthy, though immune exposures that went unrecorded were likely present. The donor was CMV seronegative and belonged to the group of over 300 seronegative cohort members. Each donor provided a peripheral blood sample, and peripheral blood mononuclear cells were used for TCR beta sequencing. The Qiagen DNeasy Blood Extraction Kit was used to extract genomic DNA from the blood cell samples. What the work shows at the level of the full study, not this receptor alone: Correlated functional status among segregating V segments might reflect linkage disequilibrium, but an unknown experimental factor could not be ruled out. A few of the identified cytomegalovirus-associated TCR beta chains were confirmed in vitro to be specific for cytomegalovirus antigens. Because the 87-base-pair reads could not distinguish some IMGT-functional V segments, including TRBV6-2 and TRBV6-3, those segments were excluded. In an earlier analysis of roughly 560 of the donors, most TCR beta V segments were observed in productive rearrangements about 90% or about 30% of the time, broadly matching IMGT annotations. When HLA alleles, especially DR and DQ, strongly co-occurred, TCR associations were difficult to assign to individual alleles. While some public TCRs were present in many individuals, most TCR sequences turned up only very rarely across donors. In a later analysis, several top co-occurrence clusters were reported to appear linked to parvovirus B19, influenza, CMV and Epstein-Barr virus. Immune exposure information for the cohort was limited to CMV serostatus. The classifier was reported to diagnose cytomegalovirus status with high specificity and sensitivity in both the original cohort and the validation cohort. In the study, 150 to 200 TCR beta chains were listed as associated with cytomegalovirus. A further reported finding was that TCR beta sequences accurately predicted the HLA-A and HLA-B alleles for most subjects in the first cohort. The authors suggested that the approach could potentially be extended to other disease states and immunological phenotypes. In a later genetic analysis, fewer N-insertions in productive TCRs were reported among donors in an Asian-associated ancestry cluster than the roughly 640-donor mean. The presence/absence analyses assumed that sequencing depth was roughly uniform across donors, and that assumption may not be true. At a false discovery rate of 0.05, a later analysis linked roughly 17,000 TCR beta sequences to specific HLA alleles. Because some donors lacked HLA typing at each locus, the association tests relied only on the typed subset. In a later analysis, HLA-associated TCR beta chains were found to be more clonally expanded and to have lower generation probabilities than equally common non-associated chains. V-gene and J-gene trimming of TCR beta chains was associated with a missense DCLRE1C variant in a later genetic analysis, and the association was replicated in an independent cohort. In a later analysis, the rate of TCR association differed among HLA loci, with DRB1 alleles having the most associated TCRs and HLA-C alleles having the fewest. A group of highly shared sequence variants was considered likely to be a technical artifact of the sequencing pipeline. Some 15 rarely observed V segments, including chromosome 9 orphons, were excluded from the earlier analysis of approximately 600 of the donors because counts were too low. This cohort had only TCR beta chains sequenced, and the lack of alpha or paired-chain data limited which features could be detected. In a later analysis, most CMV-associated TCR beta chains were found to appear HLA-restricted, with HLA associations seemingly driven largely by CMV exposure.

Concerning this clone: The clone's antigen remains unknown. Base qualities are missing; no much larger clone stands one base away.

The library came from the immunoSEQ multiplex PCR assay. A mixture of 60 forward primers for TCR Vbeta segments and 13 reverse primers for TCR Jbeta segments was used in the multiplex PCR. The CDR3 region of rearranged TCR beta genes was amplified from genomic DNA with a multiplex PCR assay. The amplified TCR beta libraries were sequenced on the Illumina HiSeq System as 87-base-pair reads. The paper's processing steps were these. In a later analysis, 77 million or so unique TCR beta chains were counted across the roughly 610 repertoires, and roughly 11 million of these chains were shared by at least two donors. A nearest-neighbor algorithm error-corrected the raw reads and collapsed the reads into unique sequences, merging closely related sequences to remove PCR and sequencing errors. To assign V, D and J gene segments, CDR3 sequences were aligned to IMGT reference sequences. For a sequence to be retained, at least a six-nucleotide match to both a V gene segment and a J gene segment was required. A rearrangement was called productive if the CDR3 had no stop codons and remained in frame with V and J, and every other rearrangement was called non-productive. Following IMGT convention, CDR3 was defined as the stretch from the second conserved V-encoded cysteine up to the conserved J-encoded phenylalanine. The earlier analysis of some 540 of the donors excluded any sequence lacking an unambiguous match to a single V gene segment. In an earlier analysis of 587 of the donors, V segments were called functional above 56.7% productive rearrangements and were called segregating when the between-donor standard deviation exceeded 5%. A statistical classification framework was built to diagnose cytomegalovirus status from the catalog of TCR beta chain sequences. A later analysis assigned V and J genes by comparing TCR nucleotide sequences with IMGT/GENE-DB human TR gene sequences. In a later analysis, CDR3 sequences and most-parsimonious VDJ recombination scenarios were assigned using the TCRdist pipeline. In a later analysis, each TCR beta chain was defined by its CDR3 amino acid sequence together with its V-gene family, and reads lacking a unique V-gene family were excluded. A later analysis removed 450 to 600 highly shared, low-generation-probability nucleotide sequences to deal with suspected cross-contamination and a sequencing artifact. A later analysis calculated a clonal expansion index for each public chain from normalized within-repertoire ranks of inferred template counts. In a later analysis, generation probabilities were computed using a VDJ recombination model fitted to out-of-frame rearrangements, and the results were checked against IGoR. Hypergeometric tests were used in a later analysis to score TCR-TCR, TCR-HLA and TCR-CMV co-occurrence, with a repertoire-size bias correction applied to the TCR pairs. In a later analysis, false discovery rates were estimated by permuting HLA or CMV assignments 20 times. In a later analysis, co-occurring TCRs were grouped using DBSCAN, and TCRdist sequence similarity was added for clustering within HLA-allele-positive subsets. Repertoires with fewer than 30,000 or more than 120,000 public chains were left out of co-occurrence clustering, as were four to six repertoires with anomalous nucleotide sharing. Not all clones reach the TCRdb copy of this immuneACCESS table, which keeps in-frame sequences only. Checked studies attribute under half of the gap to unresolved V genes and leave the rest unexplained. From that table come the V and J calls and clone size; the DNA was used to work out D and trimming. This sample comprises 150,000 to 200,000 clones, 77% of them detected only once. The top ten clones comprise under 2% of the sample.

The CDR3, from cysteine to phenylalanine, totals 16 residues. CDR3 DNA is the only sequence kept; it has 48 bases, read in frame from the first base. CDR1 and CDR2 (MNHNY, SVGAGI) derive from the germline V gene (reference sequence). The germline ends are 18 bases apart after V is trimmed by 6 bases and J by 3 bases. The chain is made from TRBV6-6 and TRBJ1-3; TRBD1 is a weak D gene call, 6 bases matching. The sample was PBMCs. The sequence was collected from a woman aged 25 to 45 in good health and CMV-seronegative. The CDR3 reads CASSPVTGPLGNTIYF. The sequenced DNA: TGTGCCAGCAGCCCCGTGACAGGCCCCCTTGGAAACACCATATATTTT.